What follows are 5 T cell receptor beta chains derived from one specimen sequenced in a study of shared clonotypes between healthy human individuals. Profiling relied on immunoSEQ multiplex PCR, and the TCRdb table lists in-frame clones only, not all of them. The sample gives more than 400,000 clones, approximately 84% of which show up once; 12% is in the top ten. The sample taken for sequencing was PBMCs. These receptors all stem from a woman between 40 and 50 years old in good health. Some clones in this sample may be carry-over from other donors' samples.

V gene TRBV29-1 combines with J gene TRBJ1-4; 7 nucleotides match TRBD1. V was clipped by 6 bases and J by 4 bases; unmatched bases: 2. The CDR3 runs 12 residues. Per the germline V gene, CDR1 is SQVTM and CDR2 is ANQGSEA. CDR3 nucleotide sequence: TGCAGCGTACAGGGGATTAATGAAAAACTGTTTTTT. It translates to CSVQGINEKLFF.

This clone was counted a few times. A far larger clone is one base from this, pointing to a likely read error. CDR3 bases: TGTGCCAGCGGCTTGACAGGGGGCTTGGGCACTGAAGCTTTCTTT. Its translation: CASGLTGGLGTEAFF. The gene calls are TRBV5-4 and TRBJ1-1; 10 nucleotides align to TRBD1. This CDR3 comprises 15 residues. Germline-derived CDR1 and CDR2 are SGHNT and YYREEE (reference sequence).

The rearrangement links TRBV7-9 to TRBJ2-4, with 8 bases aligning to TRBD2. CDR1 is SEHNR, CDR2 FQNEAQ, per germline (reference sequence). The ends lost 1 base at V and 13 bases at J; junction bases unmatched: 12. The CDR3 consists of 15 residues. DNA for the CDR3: TGTGCCAGCAGCTTAGGAGGGGCGGGAGGAGAGGAGCAGTACTTC. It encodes CASSLGGAGGEEQYF.

This chain's CDR3 is CAISEINYGYTF. DNA for the CDR3: TGTGCCATCAGTGAAATTAACTATGGCTACACCTTC. The chain combines TRBV10-3 with TRBJ1-2; D not resolved. Germline lookup yields CDR1 ENHRY and CDR2 SYGVKD. The V and J ends lost 3 bases and 1 base respectively, with 3 bases between them. The CDR3 loop spans 12 amino acids.

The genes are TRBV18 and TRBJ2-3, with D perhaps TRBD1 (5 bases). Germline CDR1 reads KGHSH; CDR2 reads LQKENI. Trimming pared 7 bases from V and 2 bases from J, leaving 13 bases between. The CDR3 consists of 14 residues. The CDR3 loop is CASFRQISTDTQYF. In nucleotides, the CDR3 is TGTGCCAGCTTCCGACAGATTTCCACAGATACGCAGTATTTT.